These T cell receptor beta chains were read from a single sample in a study of shared clonotypes between healthy human individuals. Assay used: immunoSEQ multiplex PCR; TCRdb lists only in-frame clones, some missing. The repertoire consists of 2 million or so clones, with around 95% occurring once and the leading ten covering 0.13%. Sequenced material: naive CD4+ T cells sorted from blood. The receptors come from a young man in good health. Each CDR3 is given with its conserved first and last residue. A D gene is named only where the DNA matches it firmly. Rows may omit the clone size; those that give it use once, few, many or a size class.

j_call,v_call,clone_size,d_call,cdr3_nt,cdr3_aa
TRBJ2-5,TRBV27,-,-,TGTGCCAGCAGTCCCCGCCCGGGGCAAGAGACCCAGTACTTC,CASSPRPGQETQYF
TRBJ2-7,TRBV29-1,-,TRBD2,TGCAGCGCTCGCGGGGGGCCCGAGCAGTACTTC,CSARGGPEQYF
TRBJ2-4,TRBV7-3,-,TRBD1,TGTGCCAGCAGCGAACAGGGGGAGGCCAAAAACATTCAGTACTTC,CASSEQGEAKNIQYF
TRBJ1-1,TRBV6-1,-,-,TGTGCCGCCAAGGACCCTACACTGTACACTGAAGCTTTCTTT,CAAKDPTLYTEAFF
TRBJ2-7,TRBV30,-,TRBD2,TGTGCCTGGAGTGGGAAGACTAGCGGCTCCTACGAGCAGTACTTC,CAWSGKTSGSYEQYF
TRBJ2-3,TRBV10-2,-,TRBD2,TGCGCCAGCAGAACCATTAGCGGGAGGACGACAGATACGCAGTATTTT,CASRTISGRTTDTQYF
TRBJ2-5,TRBV10-3,few,-,TGTGCCATCAGCAGAGGCAGGGAGGCCGAAGAGACCCAGTACTTC,CAISRGREAEETQYF
TRBJ2-1,TRBV4-1,-,TRBD2,TGCGCCAGCAGCCAAGATCGGCCTAGCGGCCGGATGTCCGACCTCAATGAGCAGTTCTTC,CASSQDRPSGRMSDLNEQFF
TRBJ1-1,TRBV7-2,-,TRBD1,TGTGCCAGCAGTCAAAGGGGGCCGGGAACTGAAGCTTTCTTT,CASSQRGPGTEAFF
TRBJ2-3,TRBV6-6,-,-,TGTGCCAGCAGTTACTACGACAGGATACCTCCGGATACGCAGTATTTT,CASSYYDRIPPDTQYF
TRBJ2-7,TRBV21-1,-,-,TGTGGGGCAGTTATCTACGAGCAGTACTTC,CGAVIYEQYF
TRBJ2-7,TRBV19,-,TRBD2,TGTGCCAGTAGTCTCCGGACTAGCGGGAGTGCCAACGAGCAGTACTTC,CASSLRTSGSANEQYF
TRBJ2-7,TRBV6-1,-,-,TGTGCCAGCAGTCTCCGGGACACATACGAGCAGTACTTC,CASSLRDTYEQYF
TRBJ2-6,TRBV4-2,-,TRBD1,TGTGCCAGCAGCCCCGAACAGGGGGCCGGGGCCAACGTCCTGACTTTC,CASSPEQGAGANVLTF
TRBJ1-5,TRBV30,-,-,TGTGCCTGGAGTCCCAACAGGGGCAATCAGCCCCAGCATTTT,CAWSPNRGNQPQHF
TRBJ2-7,TRBV11-2,-,-,TGTGCCAGCAGCCCAGGGAACTCCTACGAGCAGTACTTC,CASSPGNSYEQYF
TRBJ2-2,TRBV9,once,TRBD1,TGTGCCAGCAGCACCTCCCGGGACAGCAAAACCGGGGAGCTGTTTTTT,CASSTSRDSKTGELFF
TRBJ2-7,TRBV6-6,-,-,TGTGCCAGCAGCCTAGGCCCCCGTGGGAATTACGAGCAGTACTTC,CASSLGPRGNYEQYF
TRBJ1-1,TRBV10-3,-,TRBD1,TGTGCCATCAGTGAGCGACAGGGAGACACTGAAGCTTTCTTT,CAISERQGDTEAFF
TRBJ1-1,TRBV29-1,-,-,TGCAGCACTAGGAGGGGAGGCACTGAAGCTTTCTTT,CSTRRGGTEAFF
TRBJ1-1,TRBV6-5,-,-,TGTGCCAGCAGTTACTCATCCGGAGTAAACACTGAAGCTTTCTTT,CASSYSSGVNTEAFF
TRBJ2-7,TRBV28,-,-,TGTGCCAGCAGCACAGTTTTGGGGCCTAGCTCCTACGAGCAGTACTTC,CASSTVLGPSSYEQYF
TRBJ2-5,TRBV27,-,-,TGTGCCAGCAGCTTAAACAGGGCCGCGGGGACCCAGTACTTC,CASSLNRAAGTQYF
TRBJ1-4,TRBV19,-,-,TGTGCCAGTAAAACCCCCGGCGATAATGAAAAACTGTTTTTT,CASKTPGDNEKLFF
TRBJ1-1,TRBV20-1,-,-,TGCAGTGCTGGTGTAGGCTCTGTAGCTTTCTTT,CSAGVGSVAFF
TRBJ2-7,TRBV7-2,-,TRBD2,TGTGCCAGCAGACTAGCGGGAGGAAGCGAGCAGTACTTC,CASRLAGGSEQYF
TRBJ1-1,TRBV6-6,-,-,TGTGCCAGCAGGACGGGTGGGGGCGCTCCGGTGGAAGCTTTCTTT,CASRTGGGAPVEAFF
TRBJ1-6,TRBV7-2,-,-,TGTGCCAGCAGCTTAGCCGGGGAACCACCCCTCCACTTT,CASSLAGEPPLHF
TRBJ1-1,TRBV30,-,TRBD1,TGTGCCTGGAGTGTACAGGGGGGAATGAACACTGAAGCTTTCTTT,CAWSVQGGMNTEAFF
TRBJ1-5,TRBV5-1,-,TRBD1,TGCGCCAGCAGCTTGACCGGGACAGGGTATCAGCCCCAGCATTTT,CASSLTGTGYQPQHF
TRBJ1-1,TRBV18,-,TRBD1,TGTGCCAGCTACTTGAGGGGGCTAGACACTGAAGCTTTCTTT,CASYLRGLDTEAFF
TRBJ1-2,TRBV2,-,TRBD1,TGTGCCAGCAGTCAGACAGGGTCGGATGGCTACACCTTC,CASSQTGSDGYTF
TRBJ2-6,TRBV30,once,TRBD1,TGTGCCTGGAGACAGGGGGCGCTGGGGGCCAACGTCCTGACTTTC,CAWRQGALGANVLTF
TRBJ2-1,TRBV7-9,-,-,TGTGCCAGCAGCTCCCCCCAGTGGGGAGACGATGAGCAGTTCTTC,CASSSPQWGDDEQFF
TRBJ1-5,TRBV11-3,-,-,TGTGCCAGCATCCTCGGGGGGGATCAGCCCCAGCATTTT,CASILGGDQPQHF
TRBJ1-5,TRBV5-3,-,-,TGTGCCAGACGGGAAACAGGGAGGAGCCTCAATCAGCCCCAGCATTTT,CARRETGRSLNQPQHF
TRBJ2-1,TRBV18,-,TRBD2,TGTGCCAGCTCACCAGGGACTAGCGGGATAGATGAGCAGTTCTTC,CASSPGTSGIDEQFF
TRBJ2-7,TRBV10-3,-,TRBD2,TGTGCCATCAGCCCTTCGGGTAGCGGGATTATGTACGAGCAGTACTTC,CAISPSGSGIMYEQYF
TRBJ2-3,TRBV30,-,-,TGTGCCTGGAGCGCCGACAGGCCCACAGATACGCAGTATTTT,CAWSADRPTDTQYF
TRBJ2-1,TRBV4-1,few,-,TGCGCCAGCAGCGATAGCAGGGGTAGTTCCACCTACAATGAGCAGTTCTTC,CASSDSRGSSTYNEQFF
TRBJ2-3,TRBV6-1,once,TRBD1,TGTGCCAGCAGCCTCGGACAGGGGGCAGCAGATACGCAGTATTTT,CASSLGQGAADTQYF
TRBJ1-1,TRBV15,-,TRBD1,TGTGCCACCAGCAGACCGGGACAGGGGATCTCGAACACTGAAGCTTTCTTT,CATSRPGQGISNTEAFF
TRBJ1-1,TRBV5-8,-,-,TGTGCCAGCAGCTCCCGGGACAAAGGTCGGAACACTGAAGCTTTCTTT,CASSSRDKGRNTEAFF
TRBJ1-4,TRBV28,-,-,TGTGCCAGCAGTTTCCCGGGAGGGGGTAATGAAAAACTGTTTTTT,CASSFPGGGNEKLFF
TRBJ2-2,TRBV13,-,TRBD2,TGTGCCAGCAGCCCCCACGTGACTAGCGGGGAGTTCGAAACCGGGGAGCTGTTTTTT,CASSPHVTSGEFETGELFF
TRBJ2-7,TRBV5-1,once,-,TGCGCCAGCAGTAGGGACGGCTCCTCCTACGAGCAGTACTTC,CASSRDGSSYEQYF
TRBJ2-3,TRBV7-9,-,-,TGTGCCAGCAGCGCCCGGGGGGATACGCAGTATTTT,CASSARGDTQYF
TRBJ1-2,TRBV4-3,-,-,TGCGCCAGCAGCCAAGGGTCAGGGGATGGCTACACCTTC,CASSQGSGDGYTF
TRBJ2-2,TRBV4-1,-,TRBD2,TGCGCCAGCAGCCAAGATCTGGCGGGGGGGCGGAACGGGGAGCTGTTTTTT,CASSQDLAGGRNGELFF
TRBJ2-6,TRBV9,-,TRBD1,TGTGCCAGCAGCGCTCACTACACAGGGGCTGGGGCCAACGTCCTGACTTTC,CASSAHYTGAGANVLTF
TRBJ1-2,TRBV7-2,-,-,TGTGCCAGCAGCTTAGAGCAACATGGCTACACCTTC,CASSLEQHGYTF
TRBJ2-2,TRBV7-9,-,-,TGTGCCAGCTCCGGACAGAACACCGGGGAGCTGTTTTTT,CASSGQNTGELFF
TRBJ1-4,TRBV15,-,TRBD1,TGTGCCACCAGTACGGGACAGGCAGGTGAAAAACTGTTTTTT,CATSTGQAGEKLFF
TRBJ2-1,TRBV11-3,-,TRBD2,TGTGCCAGCAGCTTAGGCGGGAGAGAAAGAAGTGAGCAGTTCTTC,CASSLGGRERSEQFF